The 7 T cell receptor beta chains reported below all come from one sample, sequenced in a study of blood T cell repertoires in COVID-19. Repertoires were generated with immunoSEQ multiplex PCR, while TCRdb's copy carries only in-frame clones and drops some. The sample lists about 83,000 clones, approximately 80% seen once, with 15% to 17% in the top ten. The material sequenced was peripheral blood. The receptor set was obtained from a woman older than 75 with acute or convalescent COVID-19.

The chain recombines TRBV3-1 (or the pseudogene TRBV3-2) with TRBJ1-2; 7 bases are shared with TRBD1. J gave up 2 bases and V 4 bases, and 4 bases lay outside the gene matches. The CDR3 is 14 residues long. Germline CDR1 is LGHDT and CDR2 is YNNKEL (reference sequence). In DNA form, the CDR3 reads TGTGCCAGCAGCCGGGGACAGCAAAACTATGGCTACACCTTC. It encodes CASSRGQQNYGYTF.

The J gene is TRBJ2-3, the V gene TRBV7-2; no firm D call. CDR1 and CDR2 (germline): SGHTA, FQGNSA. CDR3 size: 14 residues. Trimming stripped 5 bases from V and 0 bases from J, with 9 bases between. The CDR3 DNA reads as TGTGCCAGCAGCCTAGACACCAGCACAGATACGCAGTATTTT. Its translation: CASSLDTSTDTQYF.

DNA of the CDR3: TGTGCCAGCAGCCAGGGGGACAGGGGGCGGAATGAAAAACTGTTTTTT. Its protein is CASSQGDRGRNEKLFF. The chain recombines TRBV3-1 (or the pseudogene TRBV3-2) with TRBJ1-4; 12 bases are a match to TRBD1. CDR3 length: 16 amino acids. V lost 3 bases, J lost 5 bases, and 4 bases stayed unmatched. From germline, CDR1 is LGHDT and CDR2 YNNKEL (reference sequence).

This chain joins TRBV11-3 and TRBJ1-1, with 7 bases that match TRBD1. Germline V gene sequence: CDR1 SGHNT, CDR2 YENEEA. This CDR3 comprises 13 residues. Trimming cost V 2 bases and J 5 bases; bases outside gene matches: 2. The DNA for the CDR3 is TGTGCCAGCAGCTTACTCAGGGGGACTGAAGCTTTCTTT. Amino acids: CASSLLRGTEAFF. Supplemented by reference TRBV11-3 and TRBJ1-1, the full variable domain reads EAGVVQSPRYKIIEKKQPVAFWCNPISGHNTLYWYLQNLGQGPELLIRYENEEAVDDSQLPKDRFSAERLKGVDSTLKIQPAELGDSAVYLCASSLLRGTEAFFGQGTRLTVV.

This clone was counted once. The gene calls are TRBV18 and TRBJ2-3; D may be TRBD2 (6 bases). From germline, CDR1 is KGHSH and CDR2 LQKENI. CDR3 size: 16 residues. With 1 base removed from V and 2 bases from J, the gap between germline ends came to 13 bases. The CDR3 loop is CASSPRPGRNTDTQYF. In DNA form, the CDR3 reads TGTGCCAGCTCACCACGGCCGGGGAGGAACACAGATACGCAGTATTTT.

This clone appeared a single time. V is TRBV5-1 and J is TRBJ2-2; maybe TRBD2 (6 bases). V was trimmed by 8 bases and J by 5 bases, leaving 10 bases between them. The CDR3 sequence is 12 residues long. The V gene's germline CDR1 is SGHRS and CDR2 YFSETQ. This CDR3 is CASRLDTGELFF. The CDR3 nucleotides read TGCGCCAGTCGACTAGATACCGGGGAGCTGTTTTTT.

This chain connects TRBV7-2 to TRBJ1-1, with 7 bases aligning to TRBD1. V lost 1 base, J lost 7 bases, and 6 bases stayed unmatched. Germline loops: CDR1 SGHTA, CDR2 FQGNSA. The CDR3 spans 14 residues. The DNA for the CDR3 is TGTGCCAGCAGCTTAGATGGCGGGACAGTTGAAGCTTTCTTT. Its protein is CASSLDGGTVEAFF.